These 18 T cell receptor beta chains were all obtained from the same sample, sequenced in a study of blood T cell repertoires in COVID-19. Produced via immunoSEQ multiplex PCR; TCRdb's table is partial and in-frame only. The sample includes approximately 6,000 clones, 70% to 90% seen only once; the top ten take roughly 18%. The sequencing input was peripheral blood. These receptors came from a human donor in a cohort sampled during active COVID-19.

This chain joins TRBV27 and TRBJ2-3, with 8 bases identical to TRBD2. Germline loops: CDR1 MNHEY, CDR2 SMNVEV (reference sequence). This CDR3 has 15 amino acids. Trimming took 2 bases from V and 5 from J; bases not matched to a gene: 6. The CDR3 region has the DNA TGTGCCAGCAGTTTAGTAATCGCGGGAGGAGATACGCAGTATTTT. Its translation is CASSLVIAGGDTQYF.

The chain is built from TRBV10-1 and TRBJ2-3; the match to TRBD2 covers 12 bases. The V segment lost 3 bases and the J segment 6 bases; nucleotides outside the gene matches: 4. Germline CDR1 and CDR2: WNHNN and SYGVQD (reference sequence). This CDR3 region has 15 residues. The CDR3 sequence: CASSDTSGGRDTQYF. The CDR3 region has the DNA TGCGCCAGCAGTGATACTAGCGGGGGGAGGGATACGCAGTATTTT.

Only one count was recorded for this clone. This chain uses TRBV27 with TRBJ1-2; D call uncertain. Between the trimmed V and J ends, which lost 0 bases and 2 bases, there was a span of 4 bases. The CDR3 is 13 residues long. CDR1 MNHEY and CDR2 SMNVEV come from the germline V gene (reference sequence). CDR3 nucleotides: TGTGCCAGCAGTTTATCGGAGAACTATGGCTACACCTTC. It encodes CASSLSENYGYTF.

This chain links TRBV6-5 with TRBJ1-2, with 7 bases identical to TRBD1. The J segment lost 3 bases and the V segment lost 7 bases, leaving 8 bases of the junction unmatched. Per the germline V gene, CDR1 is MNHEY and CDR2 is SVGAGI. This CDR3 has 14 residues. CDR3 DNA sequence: TGTGCCAGCAACGCACAGGGGACCCACTATGGCTACACCTTC. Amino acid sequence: CASNAQGTHYGYTF.

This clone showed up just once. The CDR3 coding sequence is TGTGCCAGCAGCCAAGATTTCGGGACAGAGTTCTACTCTGGAAACACCATATATTTT. This gives the protein CASSQDFGTEFYSGNTIYF. The V call is TRBV3-1 (or the pseudogene TRBV3-2), the J call TRBJ1-3; the match to TRBD1 covers 7 bases. The V segment lost 0 bases and the J segment 0 bases; nucleotides outside the gene matches: 11. The germline V gene has CDR1 LGHDT and CDR2 YNNKEL (reference sequence). This CDR3 has 19 amino acids.

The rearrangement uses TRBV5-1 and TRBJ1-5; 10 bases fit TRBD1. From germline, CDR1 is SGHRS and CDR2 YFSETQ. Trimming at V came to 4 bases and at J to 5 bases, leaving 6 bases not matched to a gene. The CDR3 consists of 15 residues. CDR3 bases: TGCGCCAGCAGCCCCGGGACAGGGGCTTATCAGCCCCAGCATTTT. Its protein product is CASSPGTGAYQPQHF.

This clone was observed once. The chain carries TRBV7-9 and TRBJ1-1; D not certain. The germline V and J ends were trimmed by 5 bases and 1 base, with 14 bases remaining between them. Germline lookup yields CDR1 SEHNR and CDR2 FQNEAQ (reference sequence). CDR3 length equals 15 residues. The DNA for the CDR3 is TGTGCCAGCAGCCTCGTCTGGGGAGGGAACACTGAAGCTTTCTTT. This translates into CASSLVWGGNTEAFF.

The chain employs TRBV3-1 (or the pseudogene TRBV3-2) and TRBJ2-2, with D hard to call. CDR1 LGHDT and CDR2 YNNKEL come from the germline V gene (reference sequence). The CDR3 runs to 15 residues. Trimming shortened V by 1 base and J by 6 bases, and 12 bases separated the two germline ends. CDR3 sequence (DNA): TGTGCCAGCAGCCAAGGACACATTCAGGCCGGGGAGCTGTTTTTT. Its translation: CASSQGHIQAGELFF.

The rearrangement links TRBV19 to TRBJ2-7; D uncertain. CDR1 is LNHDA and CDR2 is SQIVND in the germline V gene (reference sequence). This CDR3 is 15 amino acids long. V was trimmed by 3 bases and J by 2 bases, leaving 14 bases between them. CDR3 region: CASSIIGGRAYEQYF. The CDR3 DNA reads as TGTGCCAGTAGTATTATCGGCGGTCGAGCCTACGAGCAGTACTTC.

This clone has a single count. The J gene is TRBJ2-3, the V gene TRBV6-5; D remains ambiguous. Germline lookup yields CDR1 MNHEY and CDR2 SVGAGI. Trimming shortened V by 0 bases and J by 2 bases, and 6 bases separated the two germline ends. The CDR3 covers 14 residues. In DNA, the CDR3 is TGTGCCAGCAGTTACTCACCAGACACAGATACGCAGTATTTT. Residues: CASSYSPDTDTQYF.

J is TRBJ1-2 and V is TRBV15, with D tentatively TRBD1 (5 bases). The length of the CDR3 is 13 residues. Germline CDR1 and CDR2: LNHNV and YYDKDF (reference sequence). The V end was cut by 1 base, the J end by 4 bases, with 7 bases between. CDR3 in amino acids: CATSRGGFYGYTF. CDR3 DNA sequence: TGTGCCACCAGCAGAGGGGGCTTCTATGGCTACACCTTC.

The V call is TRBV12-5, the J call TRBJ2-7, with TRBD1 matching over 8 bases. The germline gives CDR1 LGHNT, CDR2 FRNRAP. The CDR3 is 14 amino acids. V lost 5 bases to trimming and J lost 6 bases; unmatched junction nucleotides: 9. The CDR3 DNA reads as TGTGCTAGTGGTCCCCAAGGACAGGGAGGCGAGCAGTACTTC. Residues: CASGPQGQGGEQYF.

CDR3 in DNA: TGTGCCAGCAGCCGTTCATCGACGGGACAGGCCTACAATGAGCAGTTCTTC. As protein: CASSRSSTGQAYNEQFF. This chain connects TRBV21-1 to TRBJ2-1; the table's D gene call, TRBD1, was not cross checked with the DNA. TRBV21-1 is classified as a pseudogene. This CDR3 comprises 17 residues.

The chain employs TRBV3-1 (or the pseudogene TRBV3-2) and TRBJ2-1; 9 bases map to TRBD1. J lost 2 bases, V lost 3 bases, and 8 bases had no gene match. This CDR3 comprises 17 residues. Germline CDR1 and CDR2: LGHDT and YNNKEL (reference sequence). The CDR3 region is CASSQGTGTGPYNEQFF. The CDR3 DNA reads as TGTGCCAGCAGCCAGGGGACCGGGACAGGGCCCTACAATGAGCAGTTCTTC.

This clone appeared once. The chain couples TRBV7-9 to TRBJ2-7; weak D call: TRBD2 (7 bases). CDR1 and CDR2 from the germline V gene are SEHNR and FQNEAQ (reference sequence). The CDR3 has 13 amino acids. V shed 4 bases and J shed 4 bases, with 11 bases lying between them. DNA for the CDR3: TGTGCCAGCAGCTATGGGGGGGCTTACGAGCAGTACTTC. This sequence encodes CASSYGGAYEQYF.

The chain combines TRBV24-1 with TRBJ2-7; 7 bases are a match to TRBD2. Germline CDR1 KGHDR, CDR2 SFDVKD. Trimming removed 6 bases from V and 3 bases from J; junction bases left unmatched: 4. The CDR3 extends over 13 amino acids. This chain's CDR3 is CATSRQRGYEQYF. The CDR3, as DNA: TGTGCCACCAGTCGGCAGCGGGGCTACGAGCAGTACTTC.

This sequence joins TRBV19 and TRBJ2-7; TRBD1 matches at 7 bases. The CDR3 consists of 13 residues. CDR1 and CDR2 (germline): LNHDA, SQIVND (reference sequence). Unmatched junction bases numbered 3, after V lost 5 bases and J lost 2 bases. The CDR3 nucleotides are TGTGCCAGTAGTCACAGGGGAACCTACGAGCAGTACTTC. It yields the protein CASSHRGTYEQYF. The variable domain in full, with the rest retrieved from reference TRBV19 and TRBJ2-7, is DGGITQSPKYLFRKEGQNVTLSCEQNLNHDAMYWYRQDPGQGLRLIYYSQIVNDFQKGDIAEGYSVSREKKESFPLTVTSAQKNPTAFYLCASSHRGTYEQYFGPGTRLTVT.

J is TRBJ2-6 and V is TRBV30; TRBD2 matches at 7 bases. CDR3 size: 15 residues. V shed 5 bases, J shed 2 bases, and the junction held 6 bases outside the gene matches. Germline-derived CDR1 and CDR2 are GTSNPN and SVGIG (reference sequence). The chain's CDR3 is CAWGNGGTGANVLTF. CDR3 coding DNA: TGTGCCTGGGGGAACGGGGGGACTGGGGCCAACGTCCTGACTTTC.